One sample yielded the 5 T cell receptor beta chains listed below, sequenced in a study of PD-1 blockade in classical Hodgkin lymphoma. The repertoire was sequenced with immunoSEQ multiplex PCR; TCRdb's copy has only in-frame clones and lacks some. This repertoire shows approximately 51,000 clones, approximately 73% found once; its top ten account for over 12%. Relapse after autologous stem cell transplantation occurred in every patient, and brentuximab vedotin exposure varied. The material sequenced was peripheral blood mononuclear cells (PBMCs), taken before the second cycle of nivolumab. These receptors all come from a human donor with classical Hodgkin lymphoma.

Notes on this clone: The sample carries other DNA sequences with the same CDR3. The rearrangement uses TRBV6-6 and TRBJ2-7, with 7 bases identical to TRBD1. The germline V gene has CDR1 MNHNY and CDR2 SVGAGI (reference sequence). The CDR3 covers 14 residues. V shed 5 bases, J shed 2 bases, and the junction held 6 bases outside the gene matches. CDR3 DNA: TGTGCCAGCAGTCCCCGACAGGGTCCCTACGAGCAGTACTTC. Protein sequence: CASSPRQGPYEQYF.

The chain employs TRBV13 and TRBJ2-3, with 14 bases that match TRBD2. This CDR3 is built from 17 residues. Unmatched junction bases numbered 6, after V lost 5 bases and J lost 2 bases. Germline loops: CDR1 PRHDT, CDR2 FYEKMQ (reference sequence). For the CDR3, the DNA is TGTGCCAGCAGCCCAGGGACTAGCGGGAGAATCACAGATACGCAGTATTTT. This gives the protein CASSPGTSGRITDTQYF. The full variable domain, its missing parts supplied by reference TRBV13 and TRBJ2-3, is AAGVIQSPRHLIKEKRETATLKCYPIPRHDTVYWYQQGPGQDPQFLISFYEKMQSDKGSIPDRFSAQQFSDYHSELNMSSLELGDSALYFCASSPGTSGRITDTQYFGPGTRLTVL.

V and J are TRBV19 and TRBJ2-3; D not resolved. V lost 5 bases, J lost 6 bases, and 12 bases lay in between. The CDR3 runs to 13 residues. From germline, CDR1 is LNHDA and CDR2 SQIVND (reference sequence). The CDR3 loop reads CASSLQPRDTQYF. In DNA, the CDR3 is TGTGCCAGTAGTTTACAACCTCGGGATACGCAGTATTTT.

This clone was seen just once. V gene TRBV18 combines with J gene TRBJ1-5, with TRBD1 as a possible D gene (6 bases). The germline V gene encodes CDR1 KGHSH and CDR2 LQKENI. This CDR3 comprises 14 residues. Trimming stripped 3 bases from V and 6 bases from J, with 12 bases between. This chain's CDR3 is CASSPGGGVQPQHF. The CDR3, as DNA: TGTGCCAGCTCACCCGGAGGGGGGGTTCAGCCCCAGCATTTT.

The genes are TRBV30 and TRBJ2-7; D not certain. The germline V gene has CDR1 GTSNPN and CDR2 SVGIG (reference sequence). The CDR3 has 12 residues. Trimming pared 8 bases from V and 2 bases from J, leaving 13 bases between. CDR3 amino acids: CALQAGTYEQYF. The CDR3 DNA sequence: TGTGCCCTCCAGGCAGGTACCTACGAGCAGTACTTC.